This TCR beta chain was sequenced during a study of blood T cell repertoires in COVID-19. On the study more broadly: Some COVID-19 samples were acute and others convalescent; all came from the United States, Italy and Spain.

Participants, about 18 to 90 years old, spanned fewer than 25 US areas. Measured with immunoSEQ multiplex PCR; TCRdb has only the in-frame clones, and not every one. Found here are 150,000 to 200,000 clones, 70% to 90% of them singletons; the top ten hold nearly 4.5%. The CDR3 totals 13 residues. Per germline, CDR1 SSHAT and CDR2 FNYEAQ (reference sequence). A note on this clone: The junction does not match germline at one end; this may be a read error.

The sample consisted of PBMCs or T cells enriched from blood (not recorded which). This clonotype originated in a woman aged 45-65 years who had recovered from COVID-19. The rearrangement links TRBV7-7 to TRBJ1-1, with D possibly being TRBD1 (5 bases). This CDR3 is CASSTDQGTEAFF. The DNA of the CDR3 is TGTGCTAGCAGCACTGATCAGGGTACTGAAGCTTTCTTT.